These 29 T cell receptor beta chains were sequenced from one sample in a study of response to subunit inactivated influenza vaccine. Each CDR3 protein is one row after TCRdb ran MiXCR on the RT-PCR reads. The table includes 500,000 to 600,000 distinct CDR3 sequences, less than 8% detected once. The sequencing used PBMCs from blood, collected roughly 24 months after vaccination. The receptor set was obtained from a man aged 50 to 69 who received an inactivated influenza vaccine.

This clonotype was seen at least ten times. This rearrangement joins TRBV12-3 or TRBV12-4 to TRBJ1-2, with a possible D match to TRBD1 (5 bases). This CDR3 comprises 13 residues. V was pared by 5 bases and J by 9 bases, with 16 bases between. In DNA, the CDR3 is TGTGCCAGCAGTCGCGGGACTTATGTCCGCTACACCTTC. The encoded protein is CASSRGTYVRYTF.

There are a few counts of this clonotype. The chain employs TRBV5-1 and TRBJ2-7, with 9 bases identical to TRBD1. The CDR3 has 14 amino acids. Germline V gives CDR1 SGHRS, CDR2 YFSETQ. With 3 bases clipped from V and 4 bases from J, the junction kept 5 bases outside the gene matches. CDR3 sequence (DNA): TGCGCCAGCAGCTCAGGACAGGGGTGGTACGAGCAGTACTTC. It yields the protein CASSSGQGWYEQYF.

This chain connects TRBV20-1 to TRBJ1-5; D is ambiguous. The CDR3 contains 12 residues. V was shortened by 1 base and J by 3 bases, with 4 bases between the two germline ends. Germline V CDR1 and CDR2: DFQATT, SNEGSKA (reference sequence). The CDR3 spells CSARGHNQPQHF. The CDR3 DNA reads TGCAGTGCTAGAGGGCACAATCAGCCCCAGCATTTT.

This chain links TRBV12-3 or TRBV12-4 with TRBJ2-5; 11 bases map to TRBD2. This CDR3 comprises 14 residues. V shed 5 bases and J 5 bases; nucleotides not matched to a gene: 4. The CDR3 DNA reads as TGTGCCAGCAGTATTAGCGGGGGGGCGGAGACCCAGTACTTC. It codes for CASSISGGAETQYF.

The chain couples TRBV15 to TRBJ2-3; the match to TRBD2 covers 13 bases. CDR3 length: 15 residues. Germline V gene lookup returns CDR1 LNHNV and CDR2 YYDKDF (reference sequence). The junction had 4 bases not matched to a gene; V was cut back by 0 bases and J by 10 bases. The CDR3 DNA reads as TGTGCCACCAGCAGAGATCGGACTAGCGGGGGCCCGCAGTATTTT. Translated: CATSRDRTSGGPQYF.

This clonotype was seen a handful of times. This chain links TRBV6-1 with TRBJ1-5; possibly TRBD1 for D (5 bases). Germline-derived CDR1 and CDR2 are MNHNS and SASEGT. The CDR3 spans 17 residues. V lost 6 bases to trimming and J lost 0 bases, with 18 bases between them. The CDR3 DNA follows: TGTGCCAGCAGAGAATCGGGACGGCGGAATAGCAATCAGCCCCAGCATTTT. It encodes CASRESGRRNSNQPQHF.

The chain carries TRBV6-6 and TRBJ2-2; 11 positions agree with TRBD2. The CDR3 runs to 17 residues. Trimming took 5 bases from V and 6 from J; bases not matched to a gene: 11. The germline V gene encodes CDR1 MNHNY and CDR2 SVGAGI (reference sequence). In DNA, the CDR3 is TGTGCCAGCAGTCACCTTAGCGGGAGGGCCCTGCCCGGGGAGCTGTTTTTT. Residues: CASSHLSGRALPGELFF.

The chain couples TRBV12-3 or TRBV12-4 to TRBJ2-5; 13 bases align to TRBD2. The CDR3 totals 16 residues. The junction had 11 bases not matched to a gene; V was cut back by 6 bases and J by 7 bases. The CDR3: CASSGLAGAPGGTQYF. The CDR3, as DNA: TGTGCCAGCAGCGGACTAGCGGGGGCCCCGGGTGGGACCCAGTACTTC.

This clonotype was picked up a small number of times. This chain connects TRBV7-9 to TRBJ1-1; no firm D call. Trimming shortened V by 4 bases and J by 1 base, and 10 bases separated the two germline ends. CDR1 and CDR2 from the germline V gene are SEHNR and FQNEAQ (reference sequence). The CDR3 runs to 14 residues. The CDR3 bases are TGTGCCAGCAGCTCCGTCCATAGGAACACTGAAGCTTTCTTT. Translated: CASSSVHRNTEAFF.

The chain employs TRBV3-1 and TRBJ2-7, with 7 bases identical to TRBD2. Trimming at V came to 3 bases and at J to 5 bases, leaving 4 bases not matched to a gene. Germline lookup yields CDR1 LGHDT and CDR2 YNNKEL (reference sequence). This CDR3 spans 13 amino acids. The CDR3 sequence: CASSHRSGHEQYF. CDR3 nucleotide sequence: TGTGCCAGCAGCCACCGTAGCGGGCACGAGCAGTACTTC.

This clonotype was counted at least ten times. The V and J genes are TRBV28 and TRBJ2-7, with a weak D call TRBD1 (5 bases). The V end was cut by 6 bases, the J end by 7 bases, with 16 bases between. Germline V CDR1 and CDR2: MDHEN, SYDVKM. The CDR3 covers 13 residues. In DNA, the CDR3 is TGTGCCAGCAGCAAACAGGTCGCCGGGGAGCAGTACTTC. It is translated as CASSKQVAGEQYF. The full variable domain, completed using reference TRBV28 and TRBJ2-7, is DVKVTQSSRYLVKRTGEKVFLECVQDMDHENMFWYRQDPGLGLRLIYFSYDVKMKEKGDIPEGYSVSREKKERFSLILESASTNQTSMYLCASSKQVAGEQYFGPGTRLTVT.

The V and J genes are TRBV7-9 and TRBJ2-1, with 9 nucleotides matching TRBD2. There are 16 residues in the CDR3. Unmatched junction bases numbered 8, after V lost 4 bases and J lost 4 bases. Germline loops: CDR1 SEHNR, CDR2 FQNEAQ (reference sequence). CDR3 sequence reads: CASSSSIAGAYNEQFF. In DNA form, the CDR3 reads TGTGCCAGCAGCTCCTCTATAGCGGGGGCTTACAATGAGCAGTTCTTC.

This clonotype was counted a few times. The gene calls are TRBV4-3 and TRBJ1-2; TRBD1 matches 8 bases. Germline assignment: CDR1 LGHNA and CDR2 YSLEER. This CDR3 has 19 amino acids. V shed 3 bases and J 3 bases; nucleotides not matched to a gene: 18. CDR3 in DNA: TGCGCCAGCAGCCATAGTCCCGGACAGGGAGTAGGGCTTCACTATGGCTACACCTTC. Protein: CASSHSPGQGVGLHYGYTF.

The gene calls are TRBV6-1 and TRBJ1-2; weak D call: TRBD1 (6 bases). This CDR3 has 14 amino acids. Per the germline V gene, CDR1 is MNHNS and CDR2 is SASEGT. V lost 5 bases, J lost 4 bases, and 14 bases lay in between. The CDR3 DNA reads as TGTGCCAGCAGTCGGGGGCTTCCGAGCTATGGCTACACCTTC. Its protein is CASSRGLPSYGYTF.

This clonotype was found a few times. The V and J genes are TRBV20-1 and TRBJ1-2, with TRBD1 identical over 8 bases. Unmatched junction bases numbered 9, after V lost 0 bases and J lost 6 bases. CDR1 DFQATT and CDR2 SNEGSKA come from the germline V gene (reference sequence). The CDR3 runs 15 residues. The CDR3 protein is CSARDQTGALHGYTF. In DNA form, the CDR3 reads TGCAGTGCTAGAGATCAGACAGGGGCTCTTCATGGCTACACCTTC.

The CDR3 here is CASSSDPIDGYTF. The CDR3 DNA reads TGTGCCAGTAGTTCAGACCCAATCGATGGCTACACCTTC. The chain couples TRBV19 to TRBJ1-2; D remains ambiguous. The germline V and J ends were trimmed by 5 bases and 6 bases, with 13 bases remaining between them. The CDR3 sequence is 13 residues long. The germline CDR1 and CDR2 sequences are LNHDA and SQIVND (reference sequence).

The CDR3 loop reads CASSQDTNRGNGYTF. CDR3 coding DNA: TGCGCCAGCAGCCAAGATACGAACAGGGGAAATGGCTACACCTTC. The chain recombines TRBV4-3 with TRBJ1-2; TRBD1 matches at 7 bases. Losses at the gene ends were 0 bases for V and 6 bases for J; bases not matched to a gene: 7. The germline gives CDR1 LGHNA, CDR2 YSLEER. The CDR3 has 15 amino acids.

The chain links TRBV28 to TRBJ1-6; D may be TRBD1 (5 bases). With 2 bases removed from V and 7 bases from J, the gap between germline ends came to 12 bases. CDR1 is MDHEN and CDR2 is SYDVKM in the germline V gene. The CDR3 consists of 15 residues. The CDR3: CASSLGPGLNSPLHF. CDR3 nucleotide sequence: TGTGCCAGCAGTTTAGGGCCGGGACTCAATTCACCCCTCCACTTT.

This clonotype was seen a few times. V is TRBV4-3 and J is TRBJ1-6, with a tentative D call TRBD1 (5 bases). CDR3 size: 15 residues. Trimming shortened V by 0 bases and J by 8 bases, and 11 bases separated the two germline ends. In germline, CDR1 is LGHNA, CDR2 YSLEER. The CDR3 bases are TGCGCCAGCAGCCAAGATCAGGGCAGGTATTCACCCCTCCACTTT. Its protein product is CASSQDQGRYSPLHF.

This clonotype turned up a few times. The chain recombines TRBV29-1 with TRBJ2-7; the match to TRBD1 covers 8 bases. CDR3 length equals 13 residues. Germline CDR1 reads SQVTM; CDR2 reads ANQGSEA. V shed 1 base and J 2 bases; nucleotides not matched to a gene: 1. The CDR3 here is CSVEGRGPYEQYF. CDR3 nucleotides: TGCAGCGTTGAAGGCAGGGGGCCCTACGAGCAGTACTTC.

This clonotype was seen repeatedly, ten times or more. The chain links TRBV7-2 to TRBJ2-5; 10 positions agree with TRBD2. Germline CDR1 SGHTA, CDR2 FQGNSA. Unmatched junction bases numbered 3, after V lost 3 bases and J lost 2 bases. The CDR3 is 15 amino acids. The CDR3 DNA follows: TGTGCCAGCAGCTTGGGACTAGCGTTTCAAGAGACCCAGTACTTC. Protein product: CASSLGLAFQETQYF.

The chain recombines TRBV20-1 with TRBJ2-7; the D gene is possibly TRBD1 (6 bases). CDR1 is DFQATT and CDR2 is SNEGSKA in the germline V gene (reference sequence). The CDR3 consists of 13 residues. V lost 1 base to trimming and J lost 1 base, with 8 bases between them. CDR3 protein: CSARVDRSYEQYF. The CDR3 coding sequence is TGCAGTGCTAGAGTGGACAGATCCTACGAGCAGTACTTC.

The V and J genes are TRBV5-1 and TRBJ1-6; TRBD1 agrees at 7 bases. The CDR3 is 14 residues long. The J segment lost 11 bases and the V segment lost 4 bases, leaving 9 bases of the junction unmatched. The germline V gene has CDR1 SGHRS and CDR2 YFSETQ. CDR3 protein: CASSIDRDRAPLHF. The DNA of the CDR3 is TGCGCCAGCAGCATAGACCGGGACAGAGCACCCCTCCACTTT. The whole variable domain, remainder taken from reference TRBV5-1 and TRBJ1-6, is KAGVTQTPRYLIKTRGQQVTLSCSPISGHRSVSWYQQTPGQGLQFLFEYFSETQRNKGNFPGRFSGRQFSNSRSEMNVSTLELGDSALYLCASSIDRDRAPLHFGNGTRLTVT.

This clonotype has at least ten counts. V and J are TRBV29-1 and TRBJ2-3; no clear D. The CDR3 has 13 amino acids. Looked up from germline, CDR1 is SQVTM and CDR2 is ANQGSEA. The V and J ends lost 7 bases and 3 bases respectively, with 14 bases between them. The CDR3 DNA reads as TGCAGCGCCCGTTCCCCCAGTACAGATACGCAGTATTTT. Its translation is CSARSPSTDTQYF.

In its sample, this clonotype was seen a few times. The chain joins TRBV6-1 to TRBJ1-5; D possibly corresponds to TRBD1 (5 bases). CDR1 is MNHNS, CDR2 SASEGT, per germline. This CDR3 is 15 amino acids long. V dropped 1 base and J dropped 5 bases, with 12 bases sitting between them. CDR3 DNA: TGTGCCAGCAGTGAAGTACGGGGGATCGATCAGCCCCAGCATTTT. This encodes CASSEVRGIDQPQHF.

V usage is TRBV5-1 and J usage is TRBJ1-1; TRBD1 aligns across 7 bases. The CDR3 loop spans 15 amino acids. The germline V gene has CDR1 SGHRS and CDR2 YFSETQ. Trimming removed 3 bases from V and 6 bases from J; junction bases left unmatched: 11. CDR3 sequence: CASSSRQGLRAEAFF. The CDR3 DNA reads TGCGCCAGCAGCTCGAGACAGGGATTAAGGGCTGAAGCTTTCTTT.

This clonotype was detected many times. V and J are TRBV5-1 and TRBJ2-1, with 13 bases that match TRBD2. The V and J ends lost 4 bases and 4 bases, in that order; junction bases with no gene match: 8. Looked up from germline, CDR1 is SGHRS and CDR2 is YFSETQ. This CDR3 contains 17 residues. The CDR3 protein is CASSTTSGGAGYNEQFF. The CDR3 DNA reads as TGCGCCAGCAGCACTACTAGCGGGGGGGCCGGTTACAATGAGCAGTTCTTC.

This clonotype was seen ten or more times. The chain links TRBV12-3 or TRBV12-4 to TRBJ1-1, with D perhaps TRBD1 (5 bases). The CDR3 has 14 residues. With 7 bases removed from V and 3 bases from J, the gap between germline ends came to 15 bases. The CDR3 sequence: CASTLQGSDTEAFF. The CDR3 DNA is TGTGCCAGCACCCTTCAGGGTAGCGACACTGAAGCTTTCTTT.

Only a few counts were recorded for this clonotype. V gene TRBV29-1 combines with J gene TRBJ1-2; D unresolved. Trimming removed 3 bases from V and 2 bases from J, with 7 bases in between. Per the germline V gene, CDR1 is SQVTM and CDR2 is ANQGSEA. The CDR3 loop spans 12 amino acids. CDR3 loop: CSVDLGNYGYTF. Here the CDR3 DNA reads TGCAGCGTTGACCTCGGGAACTATGGCTACACCTTC. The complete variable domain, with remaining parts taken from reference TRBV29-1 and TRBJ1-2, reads SAVISQKPSRDICQRGTSLTIQCQVDSQVTMMFWYRQQPGQSLTLIATANQGSEATYESGFVIDKFPISRPNLTFSTLTVSNMSPEDSSIYLCSVDLGNYGYTFGSGTRLTVV.